One sample yielded the 21 T cell receptor beta chains listed below, sequenced in a study of identical twins. A single record per CDR3 protein comes from TCRdb applying MiXCR to the 5' RACE reads. The data show around 650,000 distinct CDR3 sequences, about 7.6% seen once. These same records also appear under a second study, on yellow fever vaccine responses in identical twins.

The specimen was PBMCs. These TCRs come from a young woman in good health.

This chain uses TRBV5-5 with TRBJ2-5; 7 bases line up with TRBD1. Germline trimming cut 4 bases from V and 0 bases from J; bases unmatched to any gene: 9. Germline V gene sequence: CDR1 SGHKS, CDR2 YYEKEE (reference sequence). The CDR3 sequence is 16 residues long. CDR3 loop: CASSGPPGQYQETQYF. The CDR3 DNA reads TGTGCCAGCAGCGGCCCCCCGGGACAGTACCAAGAGACCCAGTACTTC.

This clonotype was observed many times. The V call is TRBV10-3, the J call TRBJ2-7; 7 positions agree with TRBD1. The CDR3 totals 12 residues. Trimming cost V 8 bases and J 0 bases; bases outside gene matches: 1. CDR1 is ENHRY, CDR2 SYGVKD, per germline. CDR3 sequence: CAIGQASYEQYF. The CDR3 DNA follows: TGTGCCATCGGACAGGCCTCCTACGAGCAGTACTTC.

This chain joins TRBV7-8 and TRBJ2-5, with 9 nucleotides matching TRBD2. The trim removed 4 bases at V and 2 bases at J, leaving 14 bases unmatched. Germline V gene lookup returns CDR1 SGHVS and CDR2 FQNEAQ. This CDR3 comprises 18 residues. CDR3 sequence: CASSWGPVTSGRQETQYF. The CDR3 region has the DNA TGTGCCAGCAGCTGGGGGCCCGTGACTAGCGGTAGGCAAGAGACCCAGTACTTC.

This clonotype showed up just a few times. The chain is built from TRBV6-5 and TRBJ1-6; D possibly corresponds to TRBD1 (5 bases). CDR1 is MNHEY and CDR2 is SVGAGI in the germline V gene. V was clipped by 2 bases and J by 3 bases, with 8 bases between them. The CDR3 length is 15 residues. The CDR3 DNA follows: TGTGCCAGCAGTTACAGGGACTTCTATAATTCACCCCTCCACTTT. Amino acids: CASSYRDFYNSPLHF.

This clonotype has a handful of counts. The rearrangement links TRBV5-1 to TRBJ2-1; D perhaps matches TRBD2 (6 bases). The CDR3 consists of 17 residues. Per the germline V gene, CDR1 is SGHRS and CDR2 is YFSETQ. V lost 1 base and J 4 bases, leaving 18 bases between the germline ends. CDR3 protein: CASSLYLGGAAYNEQFF. The CDR3, as DNA: TGCGCCAGCAGCTTGTATTTAGGCGGGGCAGCGTACAATGAGCAGTTCTTC.

Many counts were recorded for this clonotype. The chain recombines TRBV28 with TRBJ2-1, with D unclear. Per the germline V gene, CDR1 is MDHEN and CDR2 is SYDVKM. With 4 bases removed from V and 9 bases from J, the gap between germline ends came to 16 bases. The CDR3 covers 14 residues. The CDR3 DNA reads as TGTGCCAGCAGTTCCCATCGGCCTGGCGGTGAGCAGTTCTTC. This encodes CASSSHRPGGEQFF.

This clonotype was recorded many times. The V gene is TRBV20-1, the J gene TRBJ1-5; D gene ambiguous. The germline V and J ends were trimmed by 0 bases and 2 bases, with 14 bases remaining between them. Germline CDR1 reads DFQATT; CDR2 reads SNEGSKA (reference sequence). There are 16 residues in the CDR3. The CDR3 here is CSARDESLNGNQPQHF. The CDR3 bases are TGCAGTGCTAGAGATGAGTCCCTTAATGGCAATCAGCCCCAGCATTTT.

This clonotype has a count of ten or more. The rearrangement uses TRBV20-1 and TRBJ1-5, with D unresolved. The CDR3 length is 12 residues. Trimming left V 1 base short and J 11 bases short, with 12 bases between. The germline V gene encodes CDR1 DFQATT and CDR2 SNEGSKA (reference sequence). This chain's CDR3 is CSARVPEMAQHF. The CDR3 region has the DNA TGCAGTGCTAGAGTACCGGAGATGGCCCAGCATTTT.

This clonotype was picked up many times. The chain carries TRBV7-8 and TRBJ2-3, with 12 bases lining up with TRBD2. The CDR3 is made up of 18 amino acids. In germline, CDR1 is SGHVS, CDR2 FQNEAQ. With 7 bases clipped from V and 2 bases from J, the junction kept 13 bases outside the gene matches. For the CDR3, the DNA is TGTGCCAGCACCTACAGCCCCCGGACTAGCGGGGTCACAGATACGCAGTATTTT. This translates into CASTYSPRTSGVTDTQYF. Together with reference TRBV7-8 and TRBJ2-3, the CDR3 gives the full variable domain: GAGVSQSPRYKVAKRGQDVALRCDPISGHVSLFWYQQALGQGPEFLTYFQNEAQLDKSGLPSDRFFAERPEGSVSTLKIQRTQQEDSAVYLCASTYSPRTSGVTDTQYFGPGTRLTVL.

In this sample, this clonotype turned up a few times. The CDR3 sequence is CASSLQGQFSEAFF. The CDR3 coding sequence is TGCGCCAGCAGCTTACAGGGACAGTTTTCTGAAGCTTTCTTT. This chain uses TRBV5-1 with TRBJ1-1; 7 bases align to TRBD1. Unmatched junction bases numbered 7, after V lost 2 bases and J lost 6 bases. Germline values: CDR1 SGHRS, CDR2 YFSETQ. The CDR3 runs 14 residues.

V and J are TRBV12-3 or TRBV12-4 and TRBJ1-5, with D possibly TRBD1 on 6 matching bases. Deletions cut 1 base from V and 1 base from J, with 11 bases between. There are 16 residues in the CDR3. The CDR3 DNA reads TGTGCCAGCAGTTTAGGGGGGGCCCCGAGCAATCAGCCCCAGCATTTT. This translates into CASSLGGAPSNQPQHF.

This clonotype was detected a few times. The chain combines TRBV29-1 with TRBJ2-5, with 7 bases aligning to TRBD2. Germline values: CDR1 SQVTM, CDR2 ANQGSEA. The CDR3 sequence is 12 residues long. The V segment lost 5 bases and the J segment 3 bases; nucleotides outside the gene matches: 3. The CDR3, as DNA: TGCAGCGTTTTTCTAGCGGAAGAGACCCAGTACTTC. Encoded protein: CSVFLAEETQYF.

The chain has TRBV5-1 and TRBJ1-1; TRBD1 is a possible D gene (6 bases). CDR1 and CDR2 (germline): SGHRS, YFSETQ. The V gene lost 4 bases and the J gene lost 4 bases, with 14 bases spanning the gap. The CDR3 contains 14 residues. The CDR3 loop reads CASSMEQGTTEAFF. CDR3 in DNA: TGCGCCAGCAGCATGGAACAGGGTACCACTGAAGCTTTCTTT.

This clonotype was counted many times. The CDR3 region is CASRLAVDSPLHF. CDR3 nucleotide sequence: TGTGCCAGCAGATTGGCGGTGGATTCACCCCTCCACTTT. The chain employs TRBV12-3 or TRBV12-4 and TRBJ1-6; D is unclear. This CDR3 contains 13 residues. V was pared by 6 bases and J by 8 bases, with 11 bases between.

The sample holds a few counts of this clonotype. DNA of the CDR3: TGTGCCAGCAGTCCGGGACTGAGGGGGACCTACGAGCAGTACGTC. Translated: CASSPGLRGTYEQYV. The chain has TRBV6-1 and TRBJ2-7, with D possibly called TRBD1 or TRBD2 (6 bases each). Germline CDR1 reads MNHNS; CDR2 reads SASEGT. The CDR3 spans 15 residues. The V gene lost 5 bases and the J gene lost 2 bases, with 16 bases spanning the gap.

The chain has TRBV12-3 or TRBV12-4 and TRBJ2-1, with no clear D. The CDR3 runs to 13 residues. V lost 3 bases, J lost 0 bases, and 3 bases lay in between. CDR3 residues: CASSFTSYNEQFF. The DNA of the CDR3 is TGTGCCAGCAGTTTTACCTCCTACAATGAGCAGTTCTTC.

This clonotype occurred many times. Here the CDR3 DNA reads TGCAGCGCTGGGGGGTCCTACAATGAGCAGTTCTTC. Translating it yields CSAGGSYNEQFF. This chain links TRBV29-1 with TRBJ2-1; D is perhaps TRBD2 (6 bases). Trimming removed 7 bases at V and 1 base at J, with 8 bases between. This CDR3 comprises 12 residues. Germline V gene lookup returns CDR1 SQVTM and CDR2 ANQGSEA.

This clonotype was counted between two and nine times. An end of the junction differs from the germline gene, which may be a read error. The chain joins TRBV18 to TRBJ2-7; a possible D gene is TRBD2 (6 bases). Germline values: CDR1 KGHSH, CDR2 LQKENI. This CDR3 contains 15 residues. The CDR3: CATSSSGTGSYEQYF. The CDR3 DNA reads as TGTGCCACCTCATCCTCCGGGACTGGCTCCTACGAGCAGTACTTC.

This clonotype has more than one count but fewer than ten. This chain uses TRBV28 with TRBJ2-7, with 8 positions matching TRBD2. This CDR3 contains 15 residues. After removal of 6 bases from V and 5 bases from J, the junction contained 12 bases not matched to a gene. The germline V gene has CDR1 MDHEN and CDR2 SYDVKM. In DNA, the CDR3 is TGTGCCAGCAGACTGACTAGCGCCCGGTTCGACGAGCAGTACTTC. This translates into CASRLTSARFDEQYF.

This clonotype was detected a few times. The chain uses TRBV28 and TRBJ2-1; 8 positions agree with TRBD2. The V segment lost 4 bases and the J segment 10 bases; nucleotides outside the gene matches: 12. This CDR3 is 15 amino acids long. Germline V gene sequence: CDR1 MDHEN, CDR2 SYDVKM. CDR3 amino acids: CASSSSGTRYREQFF. As DNA, the CDR3 is TGTGCCAGCAGTTCCTCCGGGACTAGGTACAGGGAGCAGTTCTTC.

The J gene is TRBJ2-7, the V gene TRBV20-1; the match to TRBD1 covers 8 bases. V lost 1 base, J lost 6 bases, and 5 bases stayed unmatched. The CDR3 has 13 residues. Germline V gene data show CDR1 as DFQATT and CDR2 as SNEGSKA (reference sequence). The CDR3 here is CSARAGGSPEQYF. In nucleotides, the CDR3 is TGCAGTGCTAGAGCAGGGGGCAGCCCCGAGCAGTACTTC.